The rows below give T cell receptor beta chains drawn from one sample of a study of Graves' ophthalmopathy and Graves' hyperthyroidism. Via MiXCR, TCRdb re-called the multiplex PCR reads, giving one row per CDR3 protein. The table lists 580,000 or so distinct CDR3 sequences, about 35% of them singletons. The sample comprised peripheral blood or thyroid tissue (not recorded which). These receptors all come from an adult man with Graves' hyperthyroidism. Each CDR3 is given with its conserved first and last residue. A D gene is named only where the DNA matches it firmly. Clone size is not always given. Where it is, it says once, few, many or a class for expanded clones.

size,V,J,D,DNA,CDR3
many,TRBV2,TRBJ2-7,-,TGTGCCAGCAGACCCGGGACTTCAAACTACGAGCAGTACTTC,CASRPGTSNYEQYF
-,TRBV6-4,TRBJ1-1,-,TGTGCCAGCAGACTCGACAGTCACAACACTGAAGCTTTCTTC,CASRLDSHNTEAFF
-,TRBV5-5,TRBJ1-3,-,TGTGCCAGCACCAAACTGAGGGTCGGAAACACCATATATTTT,CASTKLRVGNTIYF
many,TRBV6-5,TRBJ1-6,-,TGTGCCAGCAGTTACGTGACCGGGGTAGATTCACCCCTCCACTTT,CASSYVTGVDSPLHF
many,TRBV7-9,TRBJ1-2,-,TGTGCCAGCAGCTCCCAGGGAGTAGGCTATGGCTACACCTTC,CASSSQGVGYGYTF
-,TRBV14,TRBJ2-2,-,TGTGCCAGCAGCCAAGTCAACTCAGGCGCCGGGGAGCTGTTTTTT,CASSQVNSGAGELFF
-,TRBV7-9,TRBJ1-3,-,TGTGCCAGCAGTGAGGATCAGGATGCGAACACCATATATTTT,CASSEDQDANTIYF
-,TRBV10-3,TRBJ1-1,-,TGTGCCACTCAGGGCAGCCCTGAAGCTTTCTTT,CATQGSPEAFF
-,TRBV5-1,TRBJ1-3,-,TGCGCCAGCAGCTTGGTTAGGGCAGCGGGAAACACCATATATTTT,CASSLVRAAGNTIYF
many,TRBV29-1,TRBJ1-2,-,TGCAGCGTTGTCGGTTTAGGGGTTAACTATGGCTACACCTTC,CSVVGLGVNYGYTF
-,TRBV3-1,TRBJ2-7,-,TGTGCCAGCAGCCAACGGGGCAGACTTTACGAGCAGTACTTC,CASSQRGRLYEQYF
-,TRBV6-5,TRBJ1-1,TRBD1,TGTGCCAGCAGTCTAACATGGACAGGGCTGTACACTGAAGCTTTCTTT,CASSLTWTGLYTEAFF
-,TRBV15,TRBJ1-5,-,TGTGCCACCAGCAGCCAAGGTGGGGGGTATAGCAATCAGCCCCAGCATTTT,CATSSQGGGYSNQPQHF
-,TRBV7-2,TRBJ1-3,-,TGTGCCAGCAGCTTAGCTGGGGGAATGTCTGGAAACACCATATATTTT,CASSLAGGMSGNTIYF
few,TRBV4-1,TRBJ1-1,-,TGCGCCAGCAGCCAAGATCGGGGGGGAGGAACTGAAGCTTTCTTT,CASSQDRGGGTEAFF
-,TRBV7-2,TRBJ1-5,TRBD1,TGTGCCAGCAGCTCCCCTAGGGAGGACAGGGGGCAAGAGACCCAGCATTTT,CASSSPREDRGQETQHF
many,TRBV7-3,TRBJ1-1,TRBD1,TGTGCCAGCAGCCCTATGGACAGGGAGGATAGTGAAGCTTTCTTT,CASSPMDREDSEAFF
-,TRBV2,TRBJ1-2,-,TGTGCCAGCAGCCCGCCTGAACAGCTTAACTATGGCTACACCTTC,CASSPPEQLNYGYTF
-,TRBV6-5,TRBJ1-1,-,TGTGCCAGCAGCCAAAGGAGGGGTTCTGAAGCTTTCTTT,CASSQRRGSEAFF
-,TRBV12-3/TRBV12-4,TRBJ1-1,-,TGTGCCAGTAGGGGTTTTGGGAACACTGAAGCTTTCTTT,CASRGFGNTEAFF
few,TRBV4-1,TRBJ1-4,-,TGCGCCAGCAGCCAAGAGGGGCAGTCAAATGAAAAACTGTTTTTT,CASSQEGQSNEKLFF
-,TRBV20-1,TRBJ1-1,-,TGCAGTGCTAGAGATCTGGGGGGGGCAGGAAACACTGAAGCTTTCTTT,CSARDLGGAGNTEAFF
many,TRBV6-5,TRBJ1-2,-,TGTGCCAGCAGTTACGGGACGGGAAACTATGGCTACACCTTC,CASSYGTGNYGYTF
many,TRBV10-3,TRBJ2-7,-,TGTGCCATCAGTGAGGTCGTTTACGACGAGCAGTACTTC,CAISEVVYDEQYF
many,TRBV29-1,TRBJ2-7,-,TGCAGCTTTTCACAGGGTGTCGCCGAGCAGTACTTC,CSFSQGVAEQYF
-,TRBV10-3,TRBJ2-2,TRBD2,TGTGCCATCAGCACCGACTTAGCGGGGTTAAACACCGGGGAGCTGTTTTTT,CAISTDLAGLNTGELFF
many,TRBV25-1,TRBJ2-5,-,TGTGCCAGCAGTGAAGTGGGTCGGGGGACCCAGTACTTC,CASSEVGRGTQYF